A selection of T cell receptor beta chains follows, all from one sample in a study of resident and recirculating memory T cells in vitiligo. Libraries were prepared by immunoSEQ multiplex PCR; TCRdb keeps only in-frame clonotypes and omits some of them. This table has around 76,000 clones, more than 85% appearing once. Sequencing was done on a sample of blood. These TCRs come from a male donor with vitiligo. CDR3s include the opening cysteine and the closing phenylalanine or tryptophan. Fields, in order: CDR3 DNA, CDR3 protein, D gene, CDR3 length, V gene, clone size, J gene. D genes are given only for firm matches. The size of a clone is reported for some rows only, either as once, few or many, or as a class for expanded clones.

cdr3_nt: TGTGCCAGCATCGGTCCTAATGAGCAGTTCTTC
cdr3_aa: CASIGPNEQFF
d_call: .
cdr3_length: 11
v_call: TRBV27
clone_size: .
j_call: TRBJ2-1

cdr3_nt: TGTGCCAGCAGTTCCTCGACAGGGATGTACTATGGCTACACCTTC
cdr3_aa: CASSSSTGMYYGYTF
d_call: TRBD1
cdr3_length: 15
v_call: TRBV6-5
clone_size: once
j_call: TRBJ1-2

cdr3_nt: TGTGCCAGCAGCTTAGGGACTAGCGGACGGGGCACAGATACGCAGTATTTT
cdr3_aa: CASSLGTSGRGTDTQYF
d_call: TRBD2
cdr3_length: 17
v_call: TRBV5-4
clone_size: .
j_call: TRBJ2-3

cdr3_nt: TGCGCCAGCAGCTCGGGACAGTACGCGAACACCGGGGAGCTGTTTTTT
cdr3_aa: CASSSGQYANTGELFF
d_call: TRBD1
cdr3_length: 16
v_call: TRBV5-1
clone_size: .
j_call: TRBJ2-2

cdr3_nt: TGTGCCAGCAGCCCAGTTACACACACTGAAGCTTTCTTT
cdr3_aa: CASSPVTHTEAFF
d_call: .
cdr3_length: 13
v_call: TRBV7-2
clone_size: .
j_call: TRBJ1-1

cdr3_nt: TGTGCCAGCAGTGAAGGGGCGGGGGCCCCGACAGATACGCAGTATTTT
cdr3_aa: CASSEGAGAPTDTQYF
d_call: .
cdr3_length: 16
v_call: TRBV2
clone_size: .
j_call: TRBJ2-3

cdr3_nt: TGCAGCGCAACGACAGGGTTCGAGCAGTACTTC
cdr3_aa: CSATTGFEQYF
d_call: TRBD1
cdr3_length: 11
v_call: TRBV29-1
clone_size: .
j_call: TRBJ2-7

cdr3_nt: TGCAGCGTTAGGGACAGGGGGCTTTCACCCCTCCACTTT
cdr3_aa: CSVRDRGLSPLHF
d_call: TRBD1
cdr3_length: 13
v_call: TRBV29-1
clone_size: few
j_call: TRBJ1-6

cdr3_nt: TGCGCCAGCAGCCACGACAGGACCTACGAGCAGTACTTC
cdr3_aa: CASSHDRTYEQYF
d_call: .
cdr3_length: 13
v_call: TRBV5-1
clone_size: .
j_call: TRBJ2-7

cdr3_nt: TGTGCCAGCAGCTTAGCCGGGACAGATTCTGGAAACACCATATATTTT
cdr3_aa: CASSLAGTDSGNTIYF
d_call: TRBD1
cdr3_length: 16
v_call: TRBV7-2
clone_size: .
j_call: TRBJ1-3

cdr3_nt: TGTGCCACCAGCAGAGAACTAAACACTGAAGCTTTCTTT
cdr3_aa: CATSRELNTEAFF
d_call: .
cdr3_length: 13
v_call: TRBV15
clone_size: .
j_call: TRBJ1-1

cdr3_nt: TGTGCCAGCAGGGAGAGAATCGGCCCTCCGAAACTGTTTTTT
cdr3_aa: CASRERIGPPKLFF
d_call: .
cdr3_length: 14
v_call: TRBV6-6
clone_size: .
j_call: TRBJ1-4

cdr3_nt: TGTGCCAGCTCACCCACTACAGGGAAGAACTATGGCTACACCTTC
cdr3_aa: CASSPTTGKNYGYTF
d_call: .
cdr3_length: 15
v_call: TRBV18
clone_size: .
j_call: TRBJ1-2

cdr3_nt: TGTGCCAGCAGCCAAGATCCCGGACAGCCTGCCCAAGGAGCTTTCTTT
cdr3_aa: CASSQDPGQPAQGAFF
d_call: .
cdr3_length: 16
v_call: TRBV4-2
clone_size: .
j_call: TRBJ1-1

cdr3_nt: TGTGCCAGCAGGCCCCCCGGGATTGAAGCTTTCTTT
cdr3_aa: CASRPPGIEAFF
d_call: .
cdr3_length: 12
v_call: TRBV28
clone_size: few
j_call: TRBJ1-1

cdr3_nt: TGTGCCATCAGCCAGCTAGGGGGGGGCACAGATACGCAGTATTTT
cdr3_aa: CAISQLGGGTDTQYF
d_call: .
cdr3_length: 15
v_call: TRBV10-3
clone_size: .
j_call: TRBJ2-3

cdr3_nt: TGTGCCAGTAGCCGACTAGCGGGGAACACCGGGGAGCTGTTTTTT
cdr3_aa: CASSRLAGNTGELFF
d_call: TRBD2
cdr3_length: 15
v_call: TRBV19
clone_size: .
j_call: TRBJ2-2

cdr3_nt: TGTGCCAGCAGCGTAGCGGTCCTAGCGGGCTTTACCACCTACAATGAGCAGTTCTTC
cdr3_aa: CASSVAVLAGFTTYNEQFF
d_call: TRBD2
cdr3_length: 19
v_call: TRBV9
clone_size: .
j_call: TRBJ2-1

cdr3_nt: TGCGCCAGCAGCCAAGGCAGGGGCGTAGGGCAGCCCCAGCATTTT
cdr3_aa: CASSQGRGVGQPQHF
d_call: .
cdr3_length: 15
v_call: TRBV4-1
clone_size: .
j_call: TRBJ1-5

cdr3_nt: TGTGCCAGTAGAACGGACACCTATGGCTACACCTTC
cdr3_aa: CASRTDTYGYTF
d_call: .
cdr3_length: 12
v_call: TRBV19
clone_size: few
j_call: TRBJ1-2

cdr3_nt: TGTGCCAGTTGGGGGGGGGCGTCCCAACTCGGCAATCAGCCCCAGCATTTT
cdr3_aa: CASWGGASQLGNQPQHF
d_call: .
cdr3_length: 17
v_call: TRBV19
clone_size: .
j_call: TRBJ1-5

cdr3_nt: TGTGCCAGCAGCTTAGCCGGGGGGATGAATTCACCCCTCCACTTT
cdr3_aa: CASSLAGGMNSPLHF
d_call: .
cdr3_length: 15
v_call: TRBV7-2
clone_size: .
j_call: TRBJ1-6

cdr3_nt: TGTGCCAGCAAAGAAATATTGACAGGGTACACTGAAGCTTTCTTT
cdr3_aa: CASKEILTGYTEAFF
d_call: TRBD1
cdr3_length: 15
v_call: TRBV2
clone_size: .
j_call: TRBJ1-1

cdr3_nt: TGTGCCAGCACTGCGAGGGCTAGCGGGGGTGGTGAGCAGTTCTTC
cdr3_aa: CASTARASGGGEQFF
d_call: TRBD2
cdr3_length: 15
v_call: TRBV2
clone_size: .
j_call: TRBJ2-1

cdr3_nt: TGCGCCAGCAGCTTACCAGACACCTACGAGCAGTACTTC
cdr3_aa: CASSLPDTYEQYF
d_call: .
cdr3_length: 13
v_call: TRBV5-1
clone_size: .
j_call: TRBJ2-7

cdr3_nt: TGTGCCAGCAGCCCCATCACTAGCGAGGAGACCCAGTACTTC
cdr3_aa: CASSPITSEETQYF
d_call: TRBD2
cdr3_length: 14
v_call: TRBV9
clone_size: .
j_call: TRBJ2-5

cdr3_nt: TGTGCCAGCAGCTTCAGGGGGTTAAGGGGAAAACTGTTTTTT
cdr3_aa: CASSFRGLRGKLFF
d_call: TRBD1
cdr3_length: 14
v_call: TRBV6-5
clone_size: .
j_call: TRBJ1-4

cdr3_nt: TGTGCCAGCAGCTTGGGAGTGGCCCAGGGGAAGACCTTAAAAGAGACCCAGTACTTC
cdr3_aa: CASSLGVAQGKTLKETQYF
d_call: .
cdr3_length: 19
v_call: TRBV5-4
clone_size: .
j_call: TRBJ2-5